This is a list of T cell receptor beta chains from one sample in a study of T cell responses to AZD1222 COVID-19 vaccine. Generated by immunoSEQ multiplex PCR, the TCRdb table keeps only in-frame clones and is missing some. The sample holds about 140,000 clones, about nine tenths seen once. The sequencing used peripheral blood, collected 28 days after the second AZD1222 dose. These receptors were taken from an adult who received the AZD1222 COVID-19 vaccine. Each CDR3 is given with its conserved first and last residue. Each record gives: clone size, V gene, J gene, D gene, CDR3 DNA, CDR3 protein. D genes are given only for firm matches. Clone sizes are given selectively: once, few, many, or a class where the clone is expanded.

size: NA
V: TRBV4-3
J: TRBJ1-2
D: NA
DNA: TGCGCCAGCAGCCAGCTAGCAGGTCTCTATGGCTACACCTTC
CDR3: CASSQLAGLYGYTF

size: NA
V: TRBV11-2
J: TRBJ2-2
D: TRBD1
DNA: TGTGCCAGCAGCTACCAACAGGGGATCGGGGAGCTGTTTTTT
CDR3: CASSYQQGIGELFF

size: NA
V: TRBV5-1
J: TRBJ2-7
D: TRBD2
DNA: TGCGCCAGCAGTTACCGACCGGGACTACTAAACGAGCAGTACTTC
CDR3: CASSYRPGLLNEQYF

size: NA
V: TRBV4-3
J: TRBJ2-1
D: TRBD2
DNA: TGCGCCAGCAGCCAGACTAGCAGCTCCTACAATGAGCAGTTCTTC
CDR3: CASSQTSSSYNEQFF

size: few
V: TRBV6-5
J: TRBJ2-5
D: NA
DNA: TGTGCCAGCAGTTACGGGGGGGAGACCCAGTACTTC
CDR3: CASSYGGETQYF

size: NA
V: TRBV11-2
J: TRBJ2-1
D: TRBD2
DNA: TGTGCCAGCAGCTCCATAAGCGGGATAATTGGCAATGAGCAGTTCTTC
CDR3: CASSSISGIIGNEQFF

size: NA
V: TRBV12-3/TRBV12-4
J: TRBJ2-7
D: NA
DNA: TGTGCCAGCAGTCTAGACGCCCTGGGGAAGCAGTACTTC
CDR3: CASSLDALGKQYF

size: once
V: TRBV11-2
J: TRBJ1-1
D: NA
DNA: TGTGCCAGCAGCCTTTCGATGGACACTGAAGCTTTCTTT
CDR3: CASSLSMDTEAFF

size: NA
V: TRBV2
J: TRBJ2-1
D: NA
DNA: TGTGCCAATCTCCTCCGAGGGAATGAGCAGTTCTTC
CDR3: CANLLRGNEQFF

size: NA
V: TRBV4-2
J: TRBJ1-2
D: TRBD1
DNA: TGTGCCAGCAGCCAAGAGACAGGGGGACACTATGGCTACACCTTC
CDR3: CASSQETGGHYGYTF

size: NA
V: TRBV7-2
J: TRBJ2-3
D: NA
DNA: TGTGCCAGCAGCCAATATACAGATACGCAGTATTTT
CDR3: CASSQYTDTQYF

size: NA
V: TRBV27
J: TRBJ1-1
D: NA
DNA: TGTGCCAGCAGTCACCTCGCAGCCCATGAAGCTTTCTTT
CDR3: CASSHLAAHEAFF

size: NA
V: TRBV4-1
J: TRBJ2-2
D: TRBD2
DNA: TGCGCCAGCAGCCAAGGGGGGACTAGCGGGAGATTGACCGGGGAGCTGTTTTTT
CDR3: CASSQGGTSGRLTGELFF

size: once
V: TRBV11-2
J: TRBJ2-3
D: NA
DNA: TGTGCCAGCAGCCCCTTGGGGTACGAGAATGTAGATACGCAGTATTTT
CDR3: CASSPLGYENVDTQYF

size: NA
V: TRBV28
J: TRBJ1-5
D: NA
DNA: TGTGCCAGCAGTCCCCACCAGAGATATAGCAATCAGCCCCAGCATTTT
CDR3: CASSPHQRYSNQPQHF

size: NA
V: TRBV4-1
J: TRBJ2-7
D: NA
DNA: TGCGCCAGCAGCCAAGATCCAATGGGGGAGCAGTACTTC
CDR3: CASSQDPMGEQYF

size: NA
V: TRBV11-2
J: TRBJ2-3
D: TRBD2
DNA: TGTGCCAGCAGCCCTCGGACTAGCGGGAATACAGATACGCAGTATTTT
CDR3: CASSPRTSGNTDTQYF

size: NA
V: TRBV6-4
J: TRBJ2-2
D: TRBD2
DNA: TGTGCCAGCAGCTCTACTAGCGGGAGCACCGGGGAGCTGTTTTTT
CDR3: CASSSTSGSTGELFF

size: NA
V: TRBV19
J: TRBJ1-1
D: NA
DNA: TGTGCCAGTAGTATAGGTTCCAGGGGTTTGACTGAAGCTTTCTTT
CDR3: CASSIGSRGLTEAFF

size: NA
V: TRBV27
J: TRBJ2-1
D: TRBD2
DNA: TGTGCCAGCAGTCGGACTAGCGGGAGTATGCGCAATGAGCAGTTCTTC
CDR3: CASSRTSGSMRNEQFF

size: NA
V: TRBV4-3
J: TRBJ2-1
D: NA
DNA: TGCGCCAGCAGCCAAGATTCCTCCTACAATGAGCAGTTCTTC
CDR3: CASSQDSSYNEQFF

size: NA
V: TRBV5-5
J: TRBJ2-2
D: TRBD1
DNA: TGTGCCAGCCGCGGACCGGGACAGGGCCCCGGGGAGCTGTTTTTT
CDR3: CASRGPGQGPGELFF

size: NA
V: TRBV29-1
J: TRBJ2-2
D: TRBD2
DNA: TGCAGCGTTGCCTCTAGCGGGAGGTCCGCGGGGGAGCTGTTTTTT
CDR3: CSVASSGRSAGELFF

size: NA
V: TRBV15
J: TRBJ2-1
D: NA
DNA: TGTGCCACCAGCAGAGATTTACTCACGGGAGCAAGTGAGCAGTTCTTC
CDR3: CATSRDLLTGASEQFF